This entry lists 26 T cell receptor beta chains sequenced from one sample in a study of CXCR3-negative and CXCR3-positive naive CD8 T cells. Whole-study results and caveats: Relative to CXCR3-negative naive cells, CXCR3-positive naive cells had more hydrophobic TRB CDR3s.

The TRB cDNA libraries were prepared by 5' RACE with UMI labels. TCRdb reprocessed the 5' RACE reads; each CDR3 protein has one entry and no DNA is given. The table for this sample gives tens of thousands of distinct CDR3 sequences. These receptors lack a known antigen. The material sequenced was naive CXCR3+ CD8+ T cells from blood. Subset given: CD45RO-CCR7+CD27+CD95- naive CD8+ T cells expressing CXCR3 (TNR3+). Receptors were obtained from a human donor in good health. Some clones in this sample may be carry-over from other donors' samples.

The genes are TRBV2 and TRBJ2-3. Germline CDR1 and CDR2: SNHLY and FYNNEI. CDR3 length equals 12 residues. The CDR3: CASSETPVTQYF.

This chain connects TRBV28 to TRBJ1-2; TCRdb gives TRBD1 as the D gene, but with no DNA this cannot be confirmed. Germline V gene lookup returns CDR1 MDHEN and CDR2 SYDVKM. CDR3 length: 14 residues. This chain's CDR3 is CASSQPGGYYGYTF.

The chain links TRBV28 to TRBJ2-5; the D call from TCRdb, TRBD1, cannot be confirmed without DNA. The CDR3 runs to 15 residues. CDR1 MDHEN and CDR2 SYDVKM come from the germline V gene. The CDR3 sequence is CASGLPGQDVETQYF.

This chain connects TRBV18 to TRBJ2-7; the TRBD1 assignment by TCRdb is unverifiable without DNA. The germline CDR1 and CDR2 sequences are KGHSH and LQKENI. The CDR3 totals 16 residues. The CDR3 is CASSSSPRPGSSEQYF.

The chain links TRBV20-1 to TRBJ1-1. CDR1 is DFQATT, CDR2 SNEGSKA, per germline (reference sequence). The CDR3 consists of 14 residues. The CDR3: CSARDRQMNTEAFF.

The chain couples TRBV23-1 to TRBJ2-1. TRBV23-1 is classed as an ORF, of uncertain function. The CDR3 consists of 13 residues. CDR3 residues: CASSQSWDNEQFF.

The chain joins TRBV28 to TRBJ2-7; the D call from TCRdb, TRBD1, cannot be confirmed without DNA. The germline V gene encodes CDR1 MDHEN and CDR2 SYDVKM. This CDR3 has 13 amino acids. CDR3 loop: CGSRDRDIYEQYF.

The gene calls are TRBV12-3 or TRBV12-4 and TRBJ2-7; TCRdb reports TRBD2, a call that lacks DNA to check it against. This CDR3 is 12 amino acids long. This CDR3 is CASSRTDWEQYF.

The genes are TRBV6-5 and TRBJ2-5. The CDR3 is 14 residues long. Looked up from germline, CDR1 is MNHEY and CDR2 is SVGAGI. CDR3 loop: CASSYGWTEETQYF.

J is TRBJ2-3 and V is TRBV9; the D gene TCRdb calls, TRBD2, cannot be checked with no DNA. The CDR3 has 16 amino acids. The V gene's germline CDR1 is SGDLS and CDR2 YYNGEE. CDR3 protein: CASSGSASGVTDTQYF.

The chain employs TRBV7-9 and TRBJ1-4. CDR3 length: 14 amino acids. CDR1 and CDR2 from the germline V gene are SEHNR and FQNEAQ (reference sequence). The CDR3 region is CASSEHMTHEKLFF.

The CDR3: CASSTSFTQYF. The gene calls are TRBV28 and TRBJ2-3; TCRdb reports TRBD2, a call that lacks DNA to check it against. The germline CDR1 and CDR2 sequences are MDHEN and SYDVKM. This CDR3 spans 11 amino acids. The whole variable domain, filled in from reference TRBV28 and TRBJ2-3, reads DVKVTQSSRYLVKRTGEKVFLECVQDMDHENMFWYRQDPGLGLRLIYFSYDVKMKEKGDIPEGYSVSREKKERFSLILESASTNQTSMYLCASSTSFTQYFGPGTRLTVL.

The chain uses TRBV20-1 and TRBJ2-7; TCRdb designates TRBD2, a call that cannot be tested without DNA. CDR3 size: 14 residues. Germline CDR1 is DFQATT and CDR2 is SNEGSKA (reference sequence). CDR3 region: CSARSGGVDYEQYF.

The V call is TRBV11-3, the J call TRBJ2-1. The germline gives CDR1 SGHNT, CDR2 YENEEA. This CDR3 region has 16 residues. CDR3 amino acids: CASSLVGGSPYNEQFF.

The chain employs TRBV5-6 and TRBJ1-3; there is no DNA to check the TCRdb D call of TRBD1. CDR3 size: 17 residues. Germline V gene lookup returns CDR1 SGHDT and CDR2 YYEEEE. CDR3 sequence reads: CASSLEVGRISGNTIYF.

The chain joins TRBV20-1 to TRBJ1-6; with no DNA, the TCRdb D assignment of TRBD1 cannot be verified. Germline assignment: CDR1 DFQATT and CDR2 SNEGSKA (reference sequence). This CDR3 is built from 15 residues. The CDR3 region is CSARPGNADNSPLHF.

The chain employs TRBV12-3 or TRBV12-4 and TRBJ1-2. This CDR3 is 12 amino acids long. The chain's CDR3 is CASTNLPDGYTF.

J is TRBJ2-7 and V is TRBV12-3 or TRBV12-4; TCRdb calls TRBD1, which cannot be checked without DNA. CDR3 size: 14 residues. The CDR3 here is CASSLRDIAYEQYF.

The CDR3 is CSVEGLASYNEQFF. The rearrangement joins TRBV29-1 to TRBJ2-1. CDR3 length: 14 amino acids. Looked up from germline, CDR1 is SQVTM and CDR2 is ANQGSEA.

This chain links TRBV29-1 with TRBJ2-5; no DNA is available, so the TRBD1 call from TCRdb remains unchecked. This CDR3 is 13 amino acids long. Germline CDR1 reads SQVTM; CDR2 reads ANQGSEA. This chain's CDR3 is CSVEGANQETQYF. The variable domain in full, with the rest retrieved from reference TRBV29-1 and TRBJ2-5, is SAVISQKPSRDICQRGTSLTIQCQVDSQVTMMFWYRQQPGQSLTLIATANQGSEATYESGFVIDKFPISRPNLTFSTLTVSNMSPEDSSIYLCSVEGANQETQYFGPGTRLLVL.

V is TRBV3-1 and J is TRBJ2-1; TCRdb's D call, TRBD1, is unchecked because there is no DNA. The CDR3 spans 15 residues. The germline gives CDR1 LGHDT, CDR2 YNNKEL (reference sequence). This chain's CDR3 is CASSQEARGLWEQFF.

The rearrangement uses TRBV5-1 and TRBJ2-7. The CDR3 consists of 13 residues. Germline assignment: CDR1 SGHRS and CDR2 YFSETQ. CDR3 loop: CASSLGGTDEQYF.

J is TRBJ2-7 and V is TRBV7-8; TCRdb proposes TRBD1, but this gene call is untestable without DNA. The CDR3 length is 15 residues. Germline assignment: CDR1 SGHVS and CDR2 FQNEAQ. The CDR3: CASSQDRGESYEQYF.

The chain employs TRBV30 and TRBJ1-1; TCRdb calls TRBD1, which cannot be checked without DNA. The germline V gene has CDR1 GTSNPN and CDR2 SVGIG (reference sequence). This CDR3 is built from 13 residues. The CDR3 is CAWGQGHGTEAFF.

This chain joins TRBV6-5 and TRBJ1-2. The CDR3 has 14 residues. CDR1 is MNHEY and CDR2 is SVGAGI in the germline V gene. CDR3 region: CASSYSGKSYGYTF.

The chain's CDR3 is CASSGGTLAYEHYF. The chain has TRBV28 and TRBJ2-7; the TCRdb call, TRBD1, lacks DNA for checking. The length of the CDR3 is 14 residues. The V gene's germline CDR1 is MDHEN and CDR2 SYDVKM.